The clone carrying this T cell receptor (beta chain) was picked up one time. Its antigen is as yet unknown. The data derive from a study of cytomegalovirus exposure and HLA in healthy donors. Regarding the study as a whole: Researchers counted 150 to 200 TCR beta chains as cytomegalovirus-associated. Analysis was carried out at a later point, and it linked a missense DCLRE1C variant to TCR beta V- and J-gene trimming.

The PCR employed 60 Vbeta primers together with 13 Jbeta primers. TCRdb keeps only in-frame clones here, not all; method: immunoSEQ multiplex PCR. The repertoire holds approximately 77,000 clones, with about 70% as singletons. Germline values: CDR1 SGHTA, CDR2 FQGNSA. The CDR3 spans 17 residues. Deletions cut 5 bases from V and 6 bases from J, with 23 bases between. The sample taken for sequencing was PBMCs. This chain connects TRBV7-2 to TRBJ2-1; D possibly corresponds to TRBD2 (6 bases). This TCR was recovered from a male donor in good health and CMV-seropositive. In DNA form, the CDR3 reads TGTGCCAGCAGCCAGGCCCCCCTAGCGTCTTACTTCAATGAGCAGTTCTTC. It specifies CASSQAPLASYFNEQFF.